This TCR beta chain is from a study of blood T cells in healthy people across ages. Every sample gave at least 5 micrograms of total RNA when it was extracted. This CDR3 comprises 15 residues. J was trimmed by 4 bases and V by 6 bases; bases with no gene match: 12. CDR1 and CDR2 (germline): LNHNV, YYDKDF (reference sequence). PCR was performed a second time for about 7 to 11 cycles using a sample-barcoded 5' primer and a J-beta primer mix. Each sample provided no less than 2.5 million CDR3-containing paired-end reads. In TCRdb, the 5' RACE reads were re-called with MiXCR into one record per CDR3 protein. The sample carries around 1,000,000 distinct CDR3 sequences, 25% recorded once. These records were also assigned to another study, of T cells of mothers and their children. This second study notes: Mothers gave over 8 million TCR beta CDR3 reads each, and children several million each. Unrelated mother-child pairs always had slightly, but never significantly, lower normalized overlap than related pairs.

The receptor was derived from a girl under 10 years old in good health. Input material: blood. This chain connects TRBV15 to TRBJ2-7; 7 bases are a match to TRBD1. The CDR3 sequence is CATSPWAGGEYEQYF. The CDR3, as DNA: TGTGCCACCAGTCCCTGGGCAGGGGGTGAGTACGAGCAGTACTTC. Looking up the rest from reference TRBV15 and TRBJ2-7 gives the full variable domain: DAMVIQNPRYQVTQFGKPVTLSCSQTLNHNVMYWYQQKSSQAPKLLFHYYDKDFNNEADTPDNFQSRRPNTSFCFLDIRSPGLGDTAMYLCATSPWAGGEYEQYFGPGTRLTVT.